This T cell receptor beta chain was recorded in a study of blood T cell repertoires in COVID-19. Looking at the study overall: Sources were T cells, B-cell-depleted T cells, or PBMCs; the material itself was cDNA or gDNA.

This CDR3 is 16 amino acids long. J gave up 2 bases and V 2 bases, and 7 bases lay outside the gene matches. Germline V lookup: CDR1 MDHEN, CDR2 SYDVKM. Assay used: immunoSEQ multiplex PCR; TCRdb lists only in-frame clones, some missing. The table includes over 350,000 clones, roughly 85% detected once. This TCR was sampled from a woman aged 18-29 years with acute COVID-19. The V call is TRBV28, the J call TRBJ2-7; 9 nucleotides match TRBD2. Input material: PBMCs or T cells enriched from blood (not recorded which). CDR3 residues: CASSLSRREGTYEQYF. The CDR3 coding sequence is TGTGCCAGCAGTTTAAGTCGGCGGGAGGGAACCTACGAGCAGTACTTC.